Listed here is a single T cell receptor (beta chain). The antigen is unknown. A multiplex PCR was run with 60 Vbeta primers and 13 Jbeta primers. Assay used: immunoSEQ multiplex PCR; TCRdb lists only in-frame clones, some missing. The sample contains 150,000 or so clones, 80% to 90% of which appear only once. The sample belongs to a study of cytomegalovirus exposure and HLA in healthy donors. Whole-study findings and limits: It was reported that TCR beta sequences correctly inferred the HLA-A and HLA-B alleles for most subjects.

These donors, healthy bone marrow donors, were studied. This receptor was obtained from a woman aged 18-29 years in good health and CMV-seronegative. The sample consisted of PBMCs.

CDR3 sequence: CTSSQDLFKTSGRPVGFEQYF. DNA for the CDR3: TGCACCAGCAGCCAAGACCTTTTTAAAACTAGCGGGAGGCCCGTTGGGTTTGAGCAGTACTTC. The rearrangement joins TRBV1 to TRBJ2-7; the DNA was not compared with TRBD2, the D call given in the table. TRBV1 is a pseudogene segment. The CDR3 extends over 21 amino acids.